This is a list of T cell receptor beta chains from one sample in a study of CD4 T cells in relation to SARS-CoV-2 and coronaviruses. The assay was immunoSEQ multiplex PCR, and TCRdb's table has in-frame clones only and misses some. The table shows tens of thousands of clones, with roughly three quarters occurring only once. Their antigens are not known. The sample comprised CD4+ T cells from PBMCs, cultured in vitro. All receptors come from a human donor in good health. The CDR3 runs from the conserved cysteine through the conserved F or W. The D gene is left open where the match is weak. For some rows the clone size is stated as once, few or many, or as a class when expanded; others skip it.

>NA|TRBV6-5|TRBJ1-5|NA
TGTGCCAGCAGTTCGACCAATCAGCCCCAGCATTTT
CASSSTNQPQHF
>NA|TRBV6-5|TRBJ2-7|NA
TGTGCCAGCAGCGACGGGACACTCTACGAGCAGTACTTC
CASSDGTLYEQYF
>NA|TRBV6-4|TRBJ2-1|NA
TGTGCCAGCAGTGACTCGGACAGCTCCTACAATGAGCAGTTCTTC
CASSDSDSSYNEQFF
>NA|TRBV7-9|TRBJ1-2|TRBD1
TGTGCCAGCAGCTTTGGACAGGGAGAGTATGGCTACACCTTC
CASSFGQGEYGYTF
>NA|TRBV9|TRBJ2-7|NA
TGTGCCAGCAGCGCAGTCGACCCGGGGCCCCAGCACGAGCAGTACTTC
CASSAVDPGPQHEQYF
>NA|TRBV5-1|TRBJ2-6|TRBD1
TGCGCCAGCCAGGGGGCTGGGGCCAACGTCCTGACTTTC
CASQGAGANVLTF
>NA|TRBV10-2|TRBJ1-5|NA
TGCGCCAGCAGTGATGCGGGGTATAGCAATCAGCCCCAGCATTTT
CASSDAGYSNQPQHF
>NA|TRBV6-1|TRBJ1-6|TRBD1
TGTGCCAGCAGTGAAGAGGTATCAGGGGGCACTTCACCCCTCCACTTT
CASSEEVSGGTSPLHF
>NA|TRBV11-3|TRBJ2-7|NA
TGTGCCAGCAGCCGCGGGGGCGGTGGCTCCTACGAGCAGTACTTC
CASSRGGGGSYEQYF
>NA|TRBV7-2|TRBJ2-5|NA
TGTGCCAGCAGCAAAACCAGGACCGTAGGACAAGAGACCCAGTACTTC
CASSKTRTVGQETQYF
>few|TRBV23-1|TRBJ2-7|TRBD1
TGCGCCAGCAGCCATGGTGGGACAGGGGGTCGACGGAGCTCCTACGAGCAGTACTTC
CASSHGGTGGRRSSYEQYF
>few|TRBV5-1|TRBJ1-4|NA
TGCGCCAGCAGCTTGGACGGCAGTAATGAAAAACTGTTTTTT
CASSLDGSNEKLFF
>once|TRBV20-1|TRBJ1-4|TRBD1
TGCAGTGCTAGTTGGGACAGGGGGCATGAAAAACTGTTTTTT
CSASWDRGHEKLFF
>NA|TRBV6-5|TRBJ2-2|NA
TGTGCCAGCAGTTACTCGTGGGGTACACGGGAGCTGTTTTTT
CASSYSWGTRELFF
>NA|TRBV30|TRBJ1-1|NA
TGTGCCTGGAGTTGGAGGGTTACTGAAGCTTTCTTT
CAWSWRVTEAFF
>NA|TRBV29-1|TRBJ1-6|NA
TGCAGCCGGATCCCCCCACCCCTCCACTTT
CSRIPPPLHF
>NA|TRBV20-1|TRBJ2-5|NA
TGCAGTGCTAAATTAAGTGAGACCCAGTACTTC
CSAKLSETQYF
>once|TRBV18|TRBJ2-1|NA
TGTGCCAGCTCACCGCCCTCGGGTTACTCCTACAATGAGCAGTTCTTC
CASSPPSGYSYNEQFF
>few|TRBV24-1|TRBJ1-3|NA
TGTGCCACCAGTGAAAAGGGCCCTGGAAACACCATATATTTT
CATSEKGPGNTIYF
>NA|TRBV29-1|TRBJ2-3|NA
TGCAGCTCCCGTGGCAGGGCGACAGATACGCAGTATTTT
CSSRGRATDTQYF
>few|TRBV6-2/TRBV6-3|TRBJ2-5|NA
TGTGCCAGCAGTTACGGTAGCGAGCAAGAGACCCAGTACTTC
CASSYGSEQETQYF
>NA|TRBV11-3|TRBJ2-1|NA
TGTGCCAGCAGCTTAGATCCCCGGCTTAACAATGAGCAGTTCTTC
CASSLDPRLNNEQFF
>NA|TRBV3-1/TRBV3-2|TRBJ1-2|TRBD1
TGTGCCAGCAGCCGAGTCACAGGGGGATCTTACTATGGCTACACCTTC
CASSRVTGGSYYGYTF
>NA|TRBV5-5|TRBJ1-6|TRBD1
TGTGCCAGCAGCCTCCAGGGACAGTCCTATAATTCACCCCTCCACTTT
CASSLQGQSYNSPLHF
>NA|TRBV15|TRBJ2-3|TRBD1
TGTGCCACCAGCAAGGGACAGGGAAGCACAGATACGCAGTATTTT
CATSKGQGSTDTQYF
>NA|TRBV7-2|TRBJ1-5|NA
TGTGCCAGCAGCACCCGAACAGGGTACCCCCAGCCCCAGCATTTT
CASSTRTGYPQPQHF
>NA|TRBV11-2|TRBJ2-3|NA
TGTGCCAGCAGCTTAGCCGGAGATACGCAGTATTTT
CASSLAGDTQYF
>NA|TRBV19|TRBJ1-3|TRBD1
TGTGCCAGTAGTACAGGGACAGAGAGGAGGTTT
CASSTGTERRF
>NA|TRBV28|TRBJ2-2|TRBD2
TGTGCCAGCAGTATGACTAGCGGGGGGAACACCGGGGAGCTGTTTTTT
CASSMTSGGNTGELFF
>NA|TRBV10-3|TRBJ1-5|NA
TGTGCCATCAGTGCGGGGGCTGGCAATCAGCCCCAGCATTTT
CAISAGAGNQPQHF
>NA|TRBV6-5|TRBJ2-3|NA
TGTGCCAGCAGAACCACAGATACGCAGTATTTT
CASRTTDTQYF
>NA|TRBV4-1|TRBJ2-3|TRBD1
TGCGCCAGCAGCCAAAGACAGGGACCGCACTCTGGCACAGATACGCAGTATTTT
CASSQRQGPHSGTDTQYF
>NA|TRBV15|TRBJ1-5|NA
TGTGCCACCAGCCGACGGGGTAATCAGCCCCAGCATTTT
CATSRRGNQPQHF
>NA|TRBV7-9|TRBJ2-3|TRBD2
TGTGCCAGCAGTACCCGGGAGGGCGCAGATACGCAGTATTTT
CASSTREGADTQYF
>NA|TRBV6-1|TRBJ1-2|NA
TGTGCCAGCAGTGAACTGCCCAATTATGGCTACACCTTC
CASSELPNYGYTF
>large|TRBV18|TRBJ2-2|NA
TGTGCCAGCTCCGGAACTAACACCGGGGAGCTGTTTTTT
CASSGTNTGELFF
>NA|TRBV6-1|TRBJ2-7|NA
TGTGCCAGCAGTGAAAGCTGGGGACGCAACGAGCAGTACTTC
CASSESWGRNEQYF
>NA|TRBV7-7|TRBJ2-5|TRBD2
TGTGCCAGCAGCGTCGGACTAGCGGGAGCCGAGACCCAGTACTTC
CASSVGLAGAETQYF
>NA|TRBV7-3|TRBJ1-2|NA
TGTGCCAGCACCAGGACTTCTAACTATGGCTACACCTTC
CASTRTSNYGYTF
>NA|TRBV6-5|TRBJ2-3|NA
TGTGCCAGCTGCAGGGACTTCCCAGGCACAGATACGCAGTATTTT
CASCRDFPGTDTQYF
>once|TRBV7-7|TRBJ1-1|NA
TGTGCCAGCAGCCATACGGCTAACACTGAAGCTTTCTTT
CASSHTANTEAFF
>NA|TRBV19|TRBJ1-2|NA
TGTGCCAGTAACCGGGACGGCAATCGGTGGGGCTACACCTTC
CASNRDGNRWGYTF
>NA|TRBV6-5|TRBJ1-1|TRBD1
TGTGCCAGCATCCCGACAGGGTTGGGCACTGAAGCTTTCTTT
CASIPTGLGTEAFF
>NA|TRBV28|TRBJ1-5|TRBD1
TGTGCCAGCAGTCTATCATCGACAGGGATTCCCAGCAATCAGCCCCAGCATTTT
CASSLSSTGIPSNQPQHF
>NA|TRBV25-1|TRBJ2-2|NA
TGTGCCAGCAGTGTAGAGGGGGGAGTACCCGGGGAGCTGTTTTTT
CASSVEGGVPGELFF
>NA|TRBV5-1|TRBJ1-5|NA
TGCGCCAGCCGCGGAGGTGCGGGTGGTAGCGAGCCCCAGCATTTT
CASRGGAGGSEPQHF
>NA|TRBV27|TRBJ2-3|TRBD1
TGTGCCAGCAGTACATACAGGGGCGACGACACAGATACGCAGTATTTT
CASSTYRGDDTDTQYF
>NA|TRBV5-1|TRBJ1-2|NA
TGCGCCAGCAGCCCATGGCGGCTGGATCGTCCGGACTATGGCTACACCTTC
CASSPWRLDRPDYGYTF
>NA|TRBV6-5|TRBJ1-5|NA
TGTGCCAGCGATGTGGTTGGCAATCAGCCCCAGCATTTT
CASDVVGNQPQHF
>once|TRBV5-6|TRBJ2-1|TRBD1
TGTGCCAGCAGCTCCAACGACAGGGTGATGGTCTTC
CASSSNDRVMVF
>once|TRBV12-3/TRBV12-4|TRBJ1-3|NA
TGTGCCAGCAGTTCTGGAAACACCATATATTTT
CASSSGNTIYF
>NA|TRBV27|TRBJ2-7|TRBD1
TGTGCCAGCAGTTCACCCAGACAGGGGGCAGGCGACGAGCAGTACTTC
CASSSPRQGAGDEQYF
>NA|TRBV19|TRBJ2-7|NA
TGTGCCAGTAGTATAGCTAGCGTAGTTGGGTACGAGCAGTACTTC
CASSIASVVGYEQYF
>NA|TRBV6-5|TRBJ1-5|NA
TGTGCCAGCAGTTACTCCCGGGGCAGTCAGCCCCAGCATTTT
CASSYSRGSQPQHF
>NA|TRBV9|TRBJ1-1|NA
TGTGCCAGCAGCGCTCAGGGTGGGAACACTGAAGCTTTCTTT
CASSAQGGNTEAFF